The 14 T cell receptor beta chains below were found in one sample sequenced in a study of T cell responses to AZD1222 COVID-19 vaccine. The repertoire was sequenced with immunoSEQ multiplex PCR; TCRdb's copy has only in-frame clones and lacks some. The sample has some 150,000 clones; 82% are singletons. The source material was peripheral blood, sampled on day 0 of MenACWY control vaccination. Receptors originate from an adult in good health.

The rearrangement links TRBV5-1 to TRBJ2-3; 9 bases align to TRBD1. The germline gives CDR1 SGHRS, CDR2 YFSETQ. After removal of 3 bases from V and 1 base from J, the junction contained 6 bases not matched to a gene. CDR3 size: 16 residues. The CDR3 here is CASSWTGEMGTDTQYF. The CDR3 DNA reads as TGCGCCAGCAGCTGGACAGGGGAGATGGGCACAGATACGCAGTATTTT.

The chain recombines TRBV9 with TRBJ2-3; no firm D call. Germline-derived CDR1 and CDR2 are SGDLS and YYNGEE. V was clipped by 0 bases and J by 9 bases, with 11 bases between them. The CDR3 covers 13 residues. DNA of the CDR3: TGTGCCAGCAGCGTAGAAGGGATGAGCACGCAGTATTTT. It is translated as CASSVEGMSTQYF.

CDR3 DNA: TGTGCCAGCGTGGGCGGTCAGGGGGGCTACAATGAGCAGTTCTTC. This gives the protein CASVGGQGGYNEQFF. The chain has TRBV5-6 and TRBJ2-1, with D perhaps TRBD1 (7 bases). The CDR3 runs to 15 residues. Deletions cut 7 bases from V and 3 bases from J, with 17 bases between. Germline V gene sequence: CDR1 SGHDT, CDR2 YYEEEE.

CDR3 DNA: TGTGCCAGCTCCCCTCTGGACGCCGGTTCCGATACGCAGTATTTT. The encoded protein is CASSPLDAGSDTQYF. This rearrangement joins TRBV18 to TRBJ2-3; D ambiguous. The CDR3 is 15 amino acids. From germline, CDR1 is KGHSH and CDR2 LQKENI. Trimming left V 6 bases short and J 6 bases short, with 19 bases between. The entire variable domain, with the rest obtained from reference TRBV18 and TRBJ2-3, is as follows: NAGVMQNPRHLVRRRGQEARLRCSPMKGHSHVYWYRQLPEEGLKFMVYLQKENIIDESGMPKERFSAEFPKEGPSILRIQQVVRGDSAAYFCASSPLDAGSDTQYFGPGTRLTVL.

This clone was observed a single time. The chain combines TRBV2 with TRBJ1-2; TRBD1 is a possible D gene (6 bases). Looked up from germline, CDR1 is SNHLY and CDR2 is FYNNEI. The CDR3 sequence is 13 residues long. V was shortened by 7 bases and J by 4 bases, with 13 bases between the two germline ends. In nucleotides, the CDR3 is TGTGCCAGCACTCCCCAGGGGTCCTATGGCTACACCTTC. Residues: CASTPQGSYGYTF. Looking up the rest from reference TRBV2 and TRBJ1-2 gives the full variable domain: EPEVTQTPSHQVTQMGQEVILRCVPISNHLYFYWYRQILGQKVEFLVSFYNNEISEKSEIFDDQFSVERPDGSNFTLKIRSTKLEDSAMYFCASTPQGSYGYTFGSGTRLTVV.

This chain links TRBV3-1 (or the pseudogene TRBV3-2) with TRBJ2-5, with D possibly matching TRBD2 (6 bases). CDR3 length equals 15 residues. Germline CDR1 LGHDT, CDR2 YNNKEL (reference sequence). V was shortened by 1 base and J by 5 bases, with 14 bases between the two germline ends. The CDR3 DNA sequence: TGTGCCAGCAGCCAAGGTGGGGGGTGGGAGGAGACCCAGTACTTC. The encoded protein is CASSQGGGWEETQYF.

V and J are TRBV28 and TRBJ1-6, with D uncertain. Trimming cost V 5 bases and J 8 bases, with 7 bases left between them. The CDR3 is 12 residues long. Germline CDR1 MDHEN, CDR2 SYDVKM. The CDR3 DNA sequence: TGTGCCAGCAGTCCCGGGGATTCACCCCTCCACTTT. Residues: CASSPGDSPLHF. Together with reference TRBV28 and TRBJ1-6, the CDR3 gives the full variable domain: DVKVTQSSRYLVKRTGEKVFLECVQDMDHENMFWYRQDPGLGLRLIYFSYDVKMKEKGDIPEGYSVSREKKERFSLILESASTNQTSMYLCASSPGDSPLHFGNGTRLTVT.

This clone was seen many times. Other DNA sequences of this sample code for an identical CDR3. The chain recombines TRBV7-9 with TRBJ1-3; D unresolved. CDR3 length: 11 amino acids. With 4 bases removed from V and 4 bases from J, the gap between germline ends came to 2 bases. CDR1 is SEHNR, CDR2 FQNEAQ, per germline (reference sequence). The CDR3 is CASSSGNTIYF. The CDR3 DNA follows: TGTGCCAGCAGCTCCGGAAACACCATATATTTT. Full variable domain (remainder filled in from reference TRBV7-9 and TRBJ1-3): DTGVSQNPRHKITKRGQNVTFRCDPISEHNRLYWYRQTLGQGPEFLTYFQNEAQLEKSRLLSDRFSAERPKGSFSTLEIQRTEQGDSAMYLCASSSGNTIYFGEGSWLTVV.

V usage is TRBV14 and J usage is TRBJ2-1, with D unresolved. This CDR3 is 12 amino acids long. CDR1 SGHDN and CDR2 FVKESK come from the germline V gene. V was shortened by 0 bases and J by 12 bases, with 9 bases between the two germline ends. The CDR3 DNA sequence: TGTGCCAGCAGCCAAGACAGGCAGCTGCAGTTCTTC. Translated: CASSQDRQLQFF.

V usage is TRBV7-6 and J usage is TRBJ2-2; tentative D call: TRBD2 (7 bases). Germline lookup yields CDR1 SGHVS and CDR2 FNYEAQ. This CDR3 spans 16 amino acids. Trimming left V 6 bases short and J 6 bases short, with 20 bases between. The CDR3 sequence is CASRHTGGGGAGELFF. The CDR3 DNA is TGTGCCAGCAGACATACGGGGGGCGGAGGTGCCGGGGAGCTGTTTTTT.

The chain joins TRBV13 to TRBJ1-4; weak D call: TRBD1 (5 bases). The ends were cut back, 4 bases at V and 8 bases at J, with 23 bases in the middle. Per germline, CDR1 PRHDT and CDR2 FYEKMQ (reference sequence). CDR3 length: 17 residues. CDR3: CASSSPRGDPRGEKLFF. CDR3 nucleotides: TGTGCCAGCAGCTCCCCCCGGGGGGACCCGCGTGGGGAAAAACTGTTTTTT.

The chain recombines TRBV18 with TRBJ1-2; D is uncertain. The CDR3 is made up of 13 amino acids. V dropped 3 bases and J dropped 6 bases, with 11 bases sitting between them. Germline V gene lookup returns CDR1 KGHSH and CDR2 LQKENI. The CDR3 here is CASSPSHGDGYTF. DNA for the CDR3: TGTGCCAGCTCACCTTCCCACGGGGATGGCTACACCTTC.

This chain uses TRBV19 with TRBJ2-3, with 7 bases aligning to TRBD1. Trimming took 5 bases from V and 2 from J; bases not matched to a gene: 10. There are 16 residues in the CDR3. Germline-derived CDR1 and CDR2 are LNHDA and SQIVND (reference sequence). The CDR3 DNA is TGTGCCAGTAGTCCCCAATCGACAGGGCTCACAGATACGCAGTATTTT. Its protein is CASSPQSTGLTDTQYF.

This chain uses TRBV6-5 with TRBJ1-2, with D possibly matching TRBD1 (6 bases). The V end lost 2 bases, the J end lost 2 bases, and 9 bases lay between the germline ends. The CDR3 totals 14 residues. Germline V lookup: CDR1 MNHEY, CDR2 SVGAGI. CDR3: CASSYQGNNYGYTF. In DNA, the CDR3 is TGTGCCAGCAGTTACCAGGGGAACAACTATGGCTACACCTTC.